This entry lists 21 T cell receptor beta chains sequenced from one sample in a study of shared clonotypes between healthy human individuals. Sequenced by immunoSEQ multiplex PCR; TCRdb stores in-frame clones only, minus some. The sample has a few million clones; approximately 95% are singletons. What was sequenced was naive CD4+ T cells from PBMCs. Subset in this sample: CD45RA+ positively selected. The source of these receptors is a man aged 18-30 years in good health. Some clones in this sample may be carry-over from other donors' samples.

CDR3 residues: CASSIRAGQAAHEQFF. Written as DNA, the CDR3 is TGTGCCAGTAGTATAAGGGCCGGACAAGCGGCCCATGAGCAGTTCTTC. V gene TRBV19 combines with J gene TRBJ2-1, with D perhaps being TRBD1 or TRBD2 (5 bases each). Germline loops: CDR1 LNHDA, CDR2 SQIVND (reference sequence). V was cut by 2 bases and J by 8 bases, with 19 bases left in between. This CDR3 has 16 residues.

In the case of this clone: Other DNA sequences in the sample encode the same CDR3. CDR3 sequence reads: CASSLSGGYTEAFF. The CDR3 nucleotides are TGTGCCAGCAGCTTATCAGGGGGCTACACTGAAGCTTTCTTT. This sequence joins TRBV7-9 and TRBJ1-1; 8 bases match TRBD1. V shed 2 bases, J shed 3 bases, and the junction held 2 bases outside the gene matches. The CDR3 loop spans 14 amino acids. The germline CDR1 and CDR2 sequences are SEHNR and FQNEAQ (reference sequence).

The V gene is TRBV7-6, the J gene TRBJ2-1; no definite D call. CDR3 length: 15 amino acids. V lost 4 bases and J 0 bases, leaving 10 bases between the germline ends. CDR1 is SGHVS and CDR2 is FNYEAQ in the germline V gene. The CDR3 region has the DNA TGTGCCAGCAGCTACACAGATAGCTCCTACAATGAGCAGTTCTTC. Translating gives CASSYTDSSYNEQFF.

V is TRBV30 and J is TRBJ2-7, with TRBD2 matching over 9 bases. CDR3 length: 14 amino acids. V dropped 4 bases and J dropped 4; count of bases not matched to a gene: 8. Germline CDR1 is GTSNPN and CDR2 is SVGIG (reference sequence). This chain's CDR3 is CAWMGSGGNYEQYF. DNA for the CDR3: TGTGCCTGGATGGGGAGCGGGGGGAATTACGAGCAGTACTTC.

V gene TRBV5-1 combines with J gene TRBJ2-3; 9 bases map to TRBD1. With V trimmed by 1 base and J by 3 bases, 6 bases remained unmatched. Germline V lookup: CDR1 SGHRS, CDR2 YFSETQ. This CDR3 comprises 16 residues. The CDR3 here is CASSLLRDRVTDTQYF. CDR3 DNA: TGCGCCAGCAGCTTGTTACGGGACAGGGTGACAGATACGCAGTATTTT.

The CDR3 loop is CAIGPGRVEGEQFF. The CDR3 nucleotides read TGTGCCATCGGTCCAGGGAGGGTTGAGGGGGAGCAGTTCTTC. This chain connects TRBV10-3 to TRBJ2-1; TRBD2 aligns across 7 bases. The CDR3 is made up of 14 amino acids. Germline assignment: CDR1 ENHRY and CDR2 SYGVKD. The trim removed 8 bases at V and 10 bases at J, leaving 14 bases unmatched.

The rearrangement joins TRBV11-3 to TRBJ2-3; 8 nucleotides agree with TRBD2. The ends lost 5 bases at V and 4 bases at J; junction bases unmatched: 5. Per the germline V gene, CDR1 is SGHNT and CDR2 is YENEEA. The CDR3 is 14 residues long. The CDR3 region has the DNA TGTGCCAGCAGCATGCGGGAGGTGTCAGATACGCAGTATTTT. Translated, it gives CASSMREVSDTQYF.

On this clone itself: The same CDR3 is also encoded by other DNA sequences in this sample. The chain recombines TRBV18 with TRBJ2-2; tentatively, D is TRBD1 (6 bases). With 2 bases removed from V and 0 bases from J, the gap between germline ends came to 7 bases. Germline CDR1 KGHSH, CDR2 LQKENI. This CDR3 spans 15 amino acids. The CDR3 sequence: CASSPRQANTGELFF. The CDR3 bases are TGTGCCAGCTCACCAAGACAGGCGAACACCGGGGAGCTGTTTTTT.

This clone was seen once. The chain combines TRBV6-6 with TRBJ2-1, with D unresolved. The CDR3 spans 13 residues. Germline V lookup: CDR1 MNHNY, CDR2 SVGAGI (reference sequence). V lost 8 bases and J 0 bases, leaving 8 bases between the germline ends. The CDR3 DNA follows: TGTGCCAGCGGTTCAAGCTCCTACAATGAGCAGTTCTTC. Translating gives CASGSSSYNEQFF.

Note on this clone: This specimen includes other DNA sequences encoding the same CDR3. The gene calls are TRBV5-1 and TRBJ2-5; TRBD1 aligns across 8 bases. Germline V gives CDR1 SGHRS, CDR2 YFSETQ. The length of the CDR3 is 13 residues. V was pared by 4 bases and J by 5 bases, with 4 bases of the junction left unmatched. The DNA for the CDR3 is TGCGCCAGCAGCACAGGACAGGGTGAGACCCAGTACTTC. Translated: CASSTGQGETQYF. The complete variable domain, with remaining parts taken from reference TRBV5-1 and TRBJ2-5, reads KAGVTQTPRYLIKTRGQQVTLSCSPISGHRSVSWYQQTPGQGLQFLFEYFSETQRNKGNFPGRFSGRQFSNSRSEMNVSTLELGDSALYLCASSTGQGETQYFGPGTRLLVL.

This sequence joins TRBV21-1 and TRBJ2-7; TRBD1, the table's D call, lacks a check against the DNA. TRBV21-1 represents a pseudogene. The CDR3 consists of 15 residues. The CDR3 reads CASSTRSRTGTEQYF. Written as DNA, the CDR3 is TGTGCCAGCAGCACCCGGTCCAGGACAGGGACCGAGCAGTACTTC.

This clone is a singleton in its sample. The same CDR3 can be traced to other DNA sequences in this sample. The chain joins TRBV5-1 to TRBJ2-5; D not certain. V was clipped by 4 bases and J by 3 bases, with 4 bases between them. This CDR3 is 11 amino acids long. CDR1 is SGHRS, CDR2 YFSETQ, per germline. CDR3 DNA sequence: TGCGCCAGCAGCCAGAAAGAGACCCAGTACTTC. It translates to CASSQKETQYF.

The chain recombines TRBV28 with TRBJ1-5, with D uncertain. From germline, CDR1 is MDHEN and CDR2 SYDVKM. The V end was cut by 3 bases, the J end by 7 bases, with 10 bases between. The CDR3 runs to 13 residues. CDR3 DNA: TGTGCCAGCAGTTTTGGGTTTTTGCAGCCCCAGCATTTT. Translated: CASSFGFLQPQHF.

The chain combines TRBV19 with TRBJ1-4; D gene ambiguous. The ends were cut back, 4 bases at V and 5 bases at J, with 5 bases in the middle. The CDR3 runs 12 residues. Looked up from germline, CDR1 is LNHDA and CDR2 is SQIVND (reference sequence). CDR3 protein: CASSKVNEKLFF. The CDR3 nucleotides are TGTGCCAGTAGTAAGGTGAATGAAAAACTGTTTTTT.

The chain links TRBV28 to TRBJ2-7; the match to TRBD1 covers 8 bases. Looked up from germline, CDR1 is MDHEN and CDR2 is SYDVKM. J was trimmed by 2 bases and V by 1 base; bases with no gene match: 4. The CDR3 contains 15 residues. CDR3 amino acids: CASSLFQGATYEQYF. The CDR3 DNA reads TGTGCCAGCAGTTTATTCCAGGGGGCGACCTACGAGCAGTACTTC. Looking up the rest from reference TRBV28 and TRBJ2-7 gives the full variable domain: DVKVTQSSRYLVKRTGEKVFLECVQDMDHENMFWYRQDPGLGLRLIYFSYDVKMKEKGDIPEGYSVSREKKERFSLILESASTNQTSMYLCASSLFQGATYEQYFGPGTRLTVT.

The genes are TRBV30 and TRBJ2-5; 10 nucleotides match TRBD2. This CDR3 comprises 16 residues. Germline V lookup: CDR1 GTSNPN, CDR2 SVGIG (reference sequence). Germline trimming cut 0 bases from V and 5 bases from J; bases unmatched to any gene: 9. CDR3 residues: CAWSVGLAGAGETQYF. The CDR3 coding sequence is TGTGCCTGGAGTGTAGGTCTAGCGGGAGCCGGGGAGACCCAGTACTTC.

This clone was counted a single time. This chain links TRBV30 with TRBJ2-5, with 7 bases identical to TRBD1. The trim removed 2 bases at V and 3 bases at J, leaving 3 bases unmatched. The CDR3 is 13 residues long. CDR1 is GTSNPN and CDR2 is SVGIG in the germline V gene (reference sequence). CDR3 DNA: TGTGCCTGGAGTCCCGGGACAGAAGAGACCCAGTACTTC. It is translated as CAWSPGTEETQYF.

V gene TRBV27 combines with J gene TRBJ1-1; no reliable D call. CDR1 MNHEY and CDR2 SMNVEV come from the germline V gene (reference sequence). This CDR3 region has 16 residues. The ends were cut back, 2 bases at V and 4 bases at J, with 17 bases in the middle. This CDR3 is CASSLGEETISTEAFF. As DNA, the CDR3 is TGTGCCAGCAGTTTAGGGGAGGAGACAATTTCCACTGAAGCTTTCTTT.

This sequence joins TRBV9 and TRBJ2-7, with D possibly TRBD2 on 6 matching bases. Between the trimmed V and J ends, which lost 0 bases and 1 base, there was a span of 11 bases. The CDR3 contains 15 residues. CDR1 and CDR2 from the germline V gene are SGDLS and YYNGEE. The CDR3 sequence: CASSVEGGGSYEQYF. DNA for the CDR3: TGTGCCAGCAGCGTAGAGGGCGGAGGGTCCTACGAGCAGTACTTC.

This rearrangement joins TRBV7-9 to TRBJ2-3, with 7 bases lining up with TRBD1. This CDR3 region has 16 residues. Germline V gene sequence: CDR1 SEHNR, CDR2 FQNEAQ (reference sequence). V lost 4 bases and J lost 2; bases outside the gene matches: 9. The CDR3 loop reads CASSYPGQDHTDTQYF. CDR3 coding DNA: TGTGCCAGCAGCTACCCAGGACAGGACCACACAGATACGCAGTATTTT.

This clone came up once. The chain recombines TRBV6-5 with TRBJ2-2; weak D call: TRBD2 (6 bases). The CDR3 has 14 residues. Trimming left V 6 bases short and J 5 bases short, with 13 bases between. Germline-derived CDR1 and CDR2 are MNHEY and SVGAGI. CDR3 protein: CASRGTPPTGELFF. The DNA for the CDR3 is TGTGCCAGCAGGGGGACTCCACCTACCGGGGAGCTGTTTTTT.